Here is one T cell receptor (beta chain) with its context. This clonotype was seen only once. The antigen it binds to is not known. One base away there is no much larger clone; base qualities are not given. CDR3 length: 15 amino acids, cysteine to phenylalanine. Of the read, only the CDR3 DNA is kept; its 45 bases are in frame from base 1. V is reduced by 1 base and J by 0 bases, leaving a spacing of 6 bases between them. Per the germline V gene, SGHTA is the CDR1 and FQGTGA is the CDR2. The data derive from a study of blood T cells in healthy people across ages (dated by TCRdb to the mid-2010s). For the wider study: In model experiments, roughly one uniquely barcoded TCR beta cDNA molecule per two T cells was captured by template switching. The study measured age-related changes in TCR beta repertoire diversity using deep sequencing normalized with unique cDNA molecular identifiers. Four age groups were formed from the donors: young (average 16 years), middle-aged (approximately 40), aged (about 68) and long-lived (82). To avoid experimental bias, donors of different ages were spread randomly across the sequencing lanes. Two additional independent replicas of 1 million unique cDNA reads from the same blood draw were analyzed for two donors (one aged 18 to 29 and one aged 80 or older).

What the authors observed across the whole study: The long-lived group showed more naive CD4+ T cells, fewer expanded clones and increased TCR diversity than the aged group, suggesting age selection. As age increased, observed TCR beta diversity per million T cells dropped in a roughly linear way, and a significant reduction was already evident by age about 36. Since profiling was done on bulk unsorted PBMCs, naive and antigen-experienced compartments could not be conclusively compared. Estimates of total diversity from one million sequenced T cells were regarded as lower bounds and underestimates. Donor CMV infection status was unknown, potentially confounding age-related changes in expanded clonotypes. The percentage of naive T cells measured by flow cytometry correlated strongly with observed TCR beta diversity.

Systemically healthy Caucasian individuals from Russia, some 40 in total and aged roughly 6 to 100 years, were included as donors. Each donor gave around 9.8 milliliters of peripheral blood, collected into EDTA-treated Vacutainer tubes. Ficoll-Paque density-gradient centrifugation was used to isolate PBMCs, with at least 6 million per sample. Total RNA, at least 6 micrograms per sample, was extracted from PBMCs with Trizol reagent. Naive CD45RAhigh/CD27high T cell percentages were measured by flow cytometry on a PBMC aliquot from every donor. Library preparation was by 5' RACE. A second PCR of about 6 to 12 cycles was performed with a sample-barcoded 5' primer and a J-beta primer mix. A unique molecular identifier was introduced onto each TCR beta cDNA molecule by a template-switch 5' adaptor carrying 12 random nucleotides. Each sample yielded at least 3 million CDR3-containing paired-end reads. First-strand cDNA synthesis was performed from all RNA using the Mint cDNA synthesis kit, with priming by a TRBC-specific oligonucleotide. Following uracil-DNA glycosylase treatment, all cDNA underwent a first 18-cycle PCR with the universal primers M1SS and BC2_uni_R. The study's processing was this. Normalization of each sample was performed by random selection of 1 million high-quality reads, each carrying a distinct molecular identifier. Instead of being binned into consensus sequences, reads with shared molecular identifiers were discarded. MiTCR, set to a Q25 quality threshold and the strictest error-elimination algorithm, was used for CDR3 identification, clonotype clustering and error correction. A nonparametric unseen species model with Euler transformation was used to estimate a lower bound on total TCR beta diversity. TCRdb took the public reads, trimmed them with fastp at Q25, ran MiXCR for clone calling and kept in-frame beta chains. Each entry is one CDR3 protein sequence, shown with its most common DNA and genes. The authors' filters were not applied to this entry. The sample table contains 1.5 million to 2 million distinct CDR3 sequences; only one count was recorded for around 42% of them. The ten largest clones represent roughly 24% of the sample.

Recombination linked TRBV7-3 to TRBJ2-2; the D gene assignment is ambiguous. The origin of this receptor is a human donor in good health. What was sequenced was blood. The DNA sequence follows: TGTGCCAGCAGCTTAATGTCATCGAACACCGGGGAGCTGTTTTTT. Its amino acids are CASSLMSSNTGELFF.